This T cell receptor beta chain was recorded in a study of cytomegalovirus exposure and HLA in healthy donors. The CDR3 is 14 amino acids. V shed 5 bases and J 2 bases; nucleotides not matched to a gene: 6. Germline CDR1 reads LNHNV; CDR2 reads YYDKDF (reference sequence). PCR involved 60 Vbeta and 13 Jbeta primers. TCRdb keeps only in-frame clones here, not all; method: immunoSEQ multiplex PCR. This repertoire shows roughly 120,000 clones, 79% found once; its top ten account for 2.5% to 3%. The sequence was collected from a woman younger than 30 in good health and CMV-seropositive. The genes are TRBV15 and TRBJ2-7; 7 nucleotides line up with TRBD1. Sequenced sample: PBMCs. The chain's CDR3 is CATSGRGTTYEQYF. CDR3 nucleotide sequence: TGTGCCACCAGCGGCAGGGGGACGACCTACGAGCAGTACTTC.